This T cell receptor (beta chain) was observed in a study of glioma-infiltrating T cells after dendritic cell vaccination. Study overall: Treatment, given 2003 to 2012, was autologous tumor lysate-pulsed dendritic cell vaccination.

This CDR3 has 17 residues. CDR1 is SNHLY and CDR2 is FYNNEI in the germline V gene. Trimming removed 0 bases at V and 0 bases at J, with 12 bases between. This clone came up a few times. The time point denotes: after dendritic cell vaccination, including at tumor progression/relapse. All glioblastoma patients lacked an isocitrate dehydrogenase mutation. Up to about 2 ug genomic DNA was used for TCRB CDR3 amplification. Method: immunoSEQ multiplex PCR; TCRdb's copy keeps in-frame clones and lacks some. The sample holds over 80,000 clones, roughly four fifths seen once. The source was blood, collected after dendritic cell vaccination. The chain links TRBV2 to TRBJ2-1; no definite D call. The TCR originated in a human donor with glioblastoma. In nucleotides, the CDR3 is TGTGCCAGCAGTGAAGCTACTTGGCGGAGCTCCTACAATGAGCAGTTCTTC. Protein sequence: CASSEATWRSSYNEQFF.